The 18 T cell receptor beta chains below come from one sample, sequenced in a study of shared clonotypes between healthy human individuals. Repertoires were generated with immunoSEQ multiplex PCR, while TCRdb's copy carries only in-frame clones and drops some. The table lists millions of clones, more than 85% of them singletons, with under 0.45% in the top ten. The sequenced sample was naive CD4+ T cells from PBMCs. Described subset: CD45RA+ positively selected. All receptors derive from a man younger than 35 in good health. Some clones in this sample may be carry-over from other donors' samples.

The chain recombines TRBV7-8 with TRBJ2-7; D remains ambiguous. This CDR3 comprises 14 residues. Germline V gene lookup returns CDR1 SGHVS and CDR2 FQNEAQ. V shed 1 base and J shed 3 bases, with 10 bases lying between them. The CDR3 protein is CASSLVDGFYEQYF. The CDR3 nucleotides are TGTGCCAGCAGCTTAGTGGACGGATTCTACGAGCAGTACTTC.

This chain uses TRBV5-4 with TRBJ1-5; tentatively, D is TRBD1 (6 bases). The CDR3 is made up of 14 amino acids. The V end lost 0 bases, the J end lost 4 bases, and 8 bases lay between the germline ends. Looked up from germline, CDR1 is SGHNT and CDR2 is YYREEE (reference sequence). The CDR3 DNA reads as TGTGCCAGCAGCTTGGACAGGGAGAATCAGCCCCAGCATTTT. Translated, it gives CASSLDRENQPQHF. The variable domain in full, completed from reference TRBV5-4 and TRBJ1-5, reads ETGVTQSPTHLIKTRGQQVTLRCSSQSGHNTVSWYQQALGQGPQFIFQYYREEENGRGNFPPRFSGLQFPNYSSELNVNALELDDSALYLCASSLDRENQPQHFGDGTRLSIL.

The chain links TRBV28 to TRBJ2-7; D perhaps matches TRBD2 (5 bases). Germline CDR1 MDHEN, CDR2 SYDVKM. V was cut by 9 bases and J by 3 bases, with 12 bases left in between. This CDR3 region has 12 residues. Here the CDR3 DNA reads TGTGCCAGTCGGGGAGAAATCTACGAGCAGTACTTC. It encodes CASRGEIYEQYF. The complete variable domain, with remaining parts taken from reference TRBV28 and TRBJ2-7, reads DVKVTQSSRYLVKRTGEKVFLECVQDMDHENMFWYRQDPGLGLRLIYFSYDVKMKEKGDIPEGYSVSREKKERFSLILESASTNQTSMYLCASRGEIYEQYFGPGTRLTVT.

Note on this clone: Other DNA sequences in this sample translate to the same CDR3. The chain recombines TRBV28 with TRBJ2-7; D gene unclear. V lost 2 bases and J 2 bases, leaving 7 bases between the germline ends. The CDR3 is 13 amino acids. Germline V lookup: CDR1 MDHEN, CDR2 SYDVKM. The CDR3 region is CASSLGPPYEQYF. The DNA of the CDR3 is TGTGCCAGCAGTTTAGGGCCCCCCTACGAGCAGTACTTC.

This chain connects TRBV2 to TRBJ2-7; 9 positions agree with TRBD1. Germline CDR1 and CDR2: SNHLY and FYNNEI. The V segment lost 6 bases and the J segment 6 bases; nucleotides outside the gene matches: 6. The CDR3 has 13 residues. The CDR3 spells CASRGQGKGEQYF. The CDR3 nucleotides are TGTGCCAGCAGAGGACAGGGGAAGGGCGAGCAGTACTTC. The full variable domain, in which reference TRBV2 and TRBJ2-7 provide the parts outside the CDR3, is EPEVTQTPSHQVTQMGQEVILRCVPISNHLYFYWYRQILGQKVEFLVSFYNNEISEKSEIFDDQFSVERPDGSNFTLKIRSTKLEDSAMYFCASRGQGKGEQYFGPGTRLTVT.

This chain joins TRBV28 and TRBJ2-1; perhaps D is TRBD1 or TRBD2 (6 bases each). The CDR3 length is 14 residues. V lost 2 bases to trimming and J lost 8 bases, with 13 bases between them. From germline, CDR1 is MDHEN and CDR2 SYDVKM. CDR3 sequence (DNA): TGTGCCAGCAGTTTAGGAGGGGGGTACGATGAGCAGTTCTTC. This gives the protein CASSLGGGYDEQFF.

The V gene is TRBV28, the J gene TRBJ2-7; D remains unclear. CDR3 size: 15 residues. The V end lost 4 bases, the J end lost 0 bases, and 13 bases lay between the germline ends. CDR1 is MDHEN and CDR2 is SYDVKM in the germline V gene. CDR3 bases: TGTGCCAGCAGTTCACTTGACTGGCTCTCCTACGAGCAGTACTTC. This encodes CASSSLDWLSYEQYF.

This clone was seen once. The J gene is TRBJ1-2, the V gene TRBV15; D unresolved. V was pared by 5 bases and J by 2 bases, with 12 bases between. The CDR3 extends over 14 amino acids. The V gene's germline CDR1 is LNHNV and CDR2 YYDKDF (reference sequence). In DNA, the CDR3 is TGTGCCACCAGCGTAACCGGGCTCAACTATGGCTACACCTTC. Translating gives CATSVTGLNYGYTF. Complete variable domain (other parts from reference TRBV15 and TRBJ1-2): DAMVIQNPRYQVTQFGKPVTLSCSQTLNHNVMYWYQQKSSQAPKLLFHYYDKDFNNEADTPDNFQSRRPNTSFCFLDIRSPGLGDTAMYLCATSVTGLNYGYTFGSGTRLTVV.

The V gene is TRBV6-6, the J gene TRBJ2-5; 9 bases line up with TRBD1. This CDR3 has 15 amino acids. Germline CDR1 is MNHNY and CDR2 is SVGAGI (reference sequence). The junction had 6 bases not matched to a gene; V was cut back by 0 bases and J by 7 bases. The CDR3 here is CASSYSGQGRRTQYF. In DNA form, the CDR3 reads TGTGCCAGCAGTTACTCGGGACAGGGCCGGCGGACCCAGTACTTC.

This chain links TRBV29-1 with TRBJ2-5; 9 bases match TRBD1. The DNA end is more similar to TRBJ2-7, so the J call may be wrong. The CDR3 spans 13 residues. Germline values: CDR1 SQVTM, CDR2 ANQGSEA. The chain's CDR3 is CSVRGQGHYEQYF. CDR3 in DNA: TGCAGCGTGCGGGGACAGGGACACTACGAGCAGTACTTC.

The chain joins TRBV27 to TRBJ1-5; D gene uncertain. The V gene's germline CDR1 is MNHEY and CDR2 SMNVEV (reference sequence). The CDR3 has 16 amino acids. Trimming stripped 6 bases from V and 1 base from J, with 16 bases between. The CDR3 loop reads CASSPSDAYSNQPQHF. CDR3 nucleotide sequence: TGTGCCAGCAGCCCAAGCGACGCGTACAGCAATCAGCCCCAGCATTTT.

The chain has TRBV11-2 and TRBJ2-5; D gene uncertain. The CDR3 totals 17 residues. V was shortened by 0 bases and J by 5 bases, with 19 bases between the two germline ends. CDR1 and CDR2 (germline): SGHAT, FQNNGV. The CDR3 here is CASSLDLSRRGRETQYF. CDR3 DNA: TGTGCCAGCAGCTTAGATCTGTCCAGGCGAGGTCGGGAGACCCAGTACTTC.

The table lists this clone with a few counts. This chain links TRBV9 with TRBJ1-1; D is possibly TRBD1 (6 bases). The CDR3 is made up of 16 amino acids. Trimming stripped 4 bases from V and 1 base from J, with 17 bases between. In germline, CDR1 is SGDLS, CDR2 YYNGEE. This CDR3 reads CASSPQSTGTNTEAFF. CDR3 nucleotide sequence: TGTGCCAGCAGCCCGCAATCCACAGGGACGAACACTGAAGCTTTCTTT. Looking up the rest from reference TRBV9 and TRBJ1-1 gives the full variable domain: DSGVTQTPKHLITATGQRVTLRCSPRSGDLSVYWYQQSLDQGLQFLIQYYNGEERAKGNILERFSAQQFPDLHSELNLSSLELGDSALYFCASSPQSTGTNTEAFFGQGTRLTVV.

The rearrangement uses TRBV7-3 and TRBJ2-3; D is uncertain. Trimming pared 6 bases from V and 0 bases from J, leaving 7 bases between. The CDR3 spans 13 residues. CDR1 and CDR2 from the germline V gene are SGHTA and FQGTGA. The CDR3: CASSWASTDTQYF. In nucleotides, the CDR3 is TGTGCCAGCAGTTGGGCTAGCACAGATACGCAGTATTTT. The whole variable domain, remainder taken from reference TRBV7-3 and TRBJ2-3, is GAGVSQTPSNKVTEKGKYVELRCDPISGHTALYWYRQSLGQGPEFLIYFQGTGAADDSGLPNDRFFAVRPEGSVSTLKIQRTERGDSAVYLCASSWASTDTQYFGPGTRLTVL.

This chain connects TRBV6-6 to TRBJ1-3; D gene uncertain. CDR3 size: 13 residues. The germline CDR1 and CDR2 sequences are MNHNY and SVGAGI (reference sequence). V was cut by 2 bases and J by 0 bases, with 2 bases left in between. CDR3 coding DNA: TGTGCCAGCAGTTACAACTCTGGAAACACCATATATTTT. Translated, it gives CASSYNSGNTIYF.

The rearrangement uses TRBV11-2 and TRBJ2-7; D perhaps matches TRBD2 (6 bases). The V gene lost 4 bases and the J gene lost 2 bases, with 24 bases spanning the gap. The germline CDR1 and CDR2 sequences are SGHAT and FQNNGV. This CDR3 is built from 18 residues. CDR3 bases: TGTGCCAGCAGCTATGCGGGGAACTCAACCAAAAAAACCTACGAGCAGTACTTC. It specifies CASSYAGNSTKKTYEQYF.

The chain recombines TRBV18 with TRBJ2-1; TRBD2 agrees at 10 bases. The junction had 8 bases not matched to a gene; V was cut back by 6 bases and J by 9 bases. The germline V gene has CDR1 KGHSH and CDR2 LQKENI. The CDR3 consists of 14 residues. This chain's CDR3 is CASSLLAGVLEQFF. The CDR3 DNA reads TGTGCCAGCTCCCTCCTAGCGGGAGTTCTTGAGCAGTTCTTC. Drawing the rest from reference TRBV18 and TRBJ2-1, the complete variable domain is NAGVMQNPRHLVRRRGQEARLRCSPMKGHSHVYWYRQLPEEGLKFMVYLQKENIIDESGMPKERFSAEFPKEGPSILRIQQVVRGDSAAYFCASSLLAGVLEQFFGPGTRLTVL.

The chain joins TRBV7-3 to TRBJ2-1; a possible D gene is TRBD1 (6 bases). Trimming pared 4 bases from V and 0 bases from J, leaving 10 bases between. The CDR3 is 15 amino acids. The germline V gene encodes CDR1 SGHTA and CDR2 FQGTGA. Here the CDR3 DNA reads TGTGCCAGCAGCTCCGGGACATCCTCCTACAATGAGCAGTTCTTC. This encodes CASSSGTSSYNEQFF.